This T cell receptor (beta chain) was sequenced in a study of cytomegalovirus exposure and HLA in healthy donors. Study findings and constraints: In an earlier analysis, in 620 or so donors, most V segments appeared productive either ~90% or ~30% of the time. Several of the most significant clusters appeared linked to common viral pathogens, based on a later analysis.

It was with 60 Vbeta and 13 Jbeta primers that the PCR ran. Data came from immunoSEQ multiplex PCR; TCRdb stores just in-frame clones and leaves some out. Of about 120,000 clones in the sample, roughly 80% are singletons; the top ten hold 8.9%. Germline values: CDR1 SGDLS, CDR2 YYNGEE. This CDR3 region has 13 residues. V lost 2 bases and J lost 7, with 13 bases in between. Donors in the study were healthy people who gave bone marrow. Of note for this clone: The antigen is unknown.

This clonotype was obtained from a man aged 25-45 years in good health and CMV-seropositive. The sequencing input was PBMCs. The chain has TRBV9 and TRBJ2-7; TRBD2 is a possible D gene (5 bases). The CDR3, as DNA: TGTGCCAGCAGCGTCCGGGCGTCGGGAGAGCAGTACTTC. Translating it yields CASSVRASGEQYF.